This T cell receptor (beta chain) was sequenced for a study of T cell repertoires in cytomegalovirus infection. This clonotype has only a few counts. Germline CDR1 reads SGDLS; CDR2 reads YYNGEE. The CDR3 loop spans 17 amino acids. V was pared by 0 bases and J by 5 bases, with 8 bases of the junction left unmatched. TCRdb re-analysed the reads in MiXCR, keeping a single row per CDR3 protein. The sample consists of under 250,000 distinct CDR3 sequences, 9% to 15% of them appearing once. This chain uses TRBV9 with TRBJ2-5; 12 positions match TRBD2. This clonotype was sampled from a human donor in good health (CMV status not recorded). Some clones in this sample may be carry-over from other donors' samples. The sample comprised PBMCs. The CDR3 loop reads CASSVGGLAGGHETQYF. The CDR3 nucleotides are TGTGCCAGCAGCGTAGGTGGTCTAGCGGGGGGGCATGAGACCCAGTACTTC.